This T cell receptor (beta chain) was retrieved from a study of OX40 agonist ivuxolimab in advanced cancers. The table came from immunoSEQ multiplex PCR; TCRdb's copy has only in-frame clones and leaves some out. The sample records about 77,000 clones, 90% being singletons. Trimming removed 3 bases at V and 5 bases at J, with 16 bases between. Looked up from germline, CDR1 is MNHNS and CDR2 is SASEGT. This CDR3 contains 16 residues. This specimen consisted of CD4+ or CD8+ T cells sorted from blood, obtained in a trial of the OX40 agonist ivuxolimab. The chain recombines TRBV6-1 with TRBJ2-2, with D possibly matching TRBD2 (7 bases). This TCR derives from an adult with an advanced solid tumor such as melanoma, head and neck, liver or kidney cancer. The DNA of the CDR3 is TGTGCCAGCAGTGATGTAAGGGGGAGGGCAACCGGGGAGCTGTTTTTT. This translates into CASSDVRGRATGELFF.